Below, one T cell receptor (beta chain) is given with its context. Its cognate antigen has yet to be identified. No much larger clone is present one base from it, and per-base qualities are unavailable. This sample is part of a study of T-cell reconstitution after alpha-beta-depleted transplantation in children (TCRdb year 2016). For the wider study: T-cell immune reconstitution after TCRalphabeta/CD19-depleted allogeneic hematopoietic cell transplantation in children was quantitatively tracked in the study by means of TCR repertoire profiling.

Library creation used PCR. Sequencer: Illumina HiSeq 2500. TCR libraries were prepared with molecular barcoding, using unique molecular identifiers to normalize TCRbeta repertoire quantification. In-frame beta chains were kept once TCRdb had trimmed the public reads at Q25 with fastp and called clones with MiXCR. Duplicate CDR3 protein sequences are folded into a single record with the most common DNA and genes. The sample table lists about 340,000 distinct CDR3 sequences, 10% of them with a count of one. Roughly 2.5% of the sample lies in the top ten. The CDR3 spans 12 residues, from the cysteine through the phenylalanine. The DNA shown is the 36-base CDR3, in frame from base 1. CDR1 and CDR2 (MDHEN, SYDVKM) derive from the germline V gene. V is cut by 6 bases and J by 3 bases, and the space between the germline ends is 9 bases.

Material: PBMCs from the stem cell graft donor, obtained from the stem cell graft. This TCR came from a human donor who donated a stem cell graft to a child with acute lymphoblastic leukemia. In this chain, TRBV28 is recombined with TRBJ2-7, with the D gene call left open. The DNA is as follows: TGTGCCAGCAGACCCGACCGCTACGAGCAGTACTTC. Its product reads: CASRPDRYEQYF.